The present T cell receptor beta chain was sequenced within a study of PD-L1 blockade in urothelial cancer. Repertoires were generated with immunoSEQ multiplex PCR, while TCRdb's copy carries only in-frame clones and drops some. This sample has about 91,000 clones, with less than 90% found just once. Regarding time point: peripheral blood 6 weeks after treatment start. This CDR3 spans 16 amino acids. V shed 3 bases and J shed 6 bases, with 20 bases lying between them. Germline values: CDR1 SEHNR, CDR2 FQNEAQ (reference sequence). This receptor was taken from a man in his sixties or seventies with urothelial cancer. The chain recombines TRBV7-9 with TRBJ1-1; D is possibly TRBD1 (6 bases). The starting material was PBMCs, obtained around atezolizumab (anti-PD-L1) treatment. The CDR3 sequence is CASSFPGRGERSEAFF. The CDR3, as DNA: TGTGCCAGCAGCTTCCCGGGCAGGGGAGAAAGGTCTGAAGCTTTCTTT.